The 18 T cell receptor beta chains below all came from one sample that was sequenced in a study of tumor and adjacent non-tumor tissue in lung cancer. This sample's RNA came from whole unsorted tissue. TCRbeta libraries were built with three rounds of nested PCR, modified from ARM-PCR. From the multiplex PCR reads, TCRdb called clonotypes with MiXCR, one entry per CDR3 protein. In the table there are about 93,000 distinct CDR3 sequences, approximately 65% of which are singletons. Sequenced input: lung tumor tissue. Every receptor here comes from a man in his sixties with non-small cell lung cancer.

This clonotype showed up many times. For the CDR3, the DNA is TGCAGTGCTCGATCCGGGACAGGGGGATCAGATACGCAGTATTTT. Translating it yields CSARSGTGGSDTQYF. The genes are TRBV20-1 and TRBJ2-3; 11 bases are a match to TRBD1. V shed 5 bases and J 4 bases; nucleotides not matched to a gene: 8. This CDR3 is built from 15 residues. Germline CDR1 reads DFQATT; CDR2 reads SNEGSKA (reference sequence).

The gene calls are TRBV29-1 and TRBJ1-1, with a weak D call TRBD1 (6 bases). The CDR3 contains 15 residues. Per the germline V gene, CDR1 is SQVTM and CDR2 is ANQGSEA. Here the CDR3 DNA reads TGCGGTGTCATAAAACAGGGTTTGAGTTACTCTGAAGCTTTCTTT. It codes for CGVIKQGLSYSEAFF.

In the case of this clonotype: Possible read error: a much larger clone is one base away. The chain carries TRBV7-9 and TRBJ2-6, with a tentative D call TRBD2 (6 bases). The CDR3 consists of 15 residues. V was cut by 9 bases and J by 1 base, with 13 bases left in between. Per the germline V gene, CDR1 is SEHNR and CDR2 is FQNEAQ (reference sequence). This CDR3 reads CARSPEGSGANVLTF. DNA of the CDR3: TGTGCCAGGAGCCCGGAGGGATCTGGGGCCAACGTCCTGACTTTC.

This clonotype was observed once. The gene calls are TRBV28 and TRBJ2-1; D gene unclear. Trimming stripped 10 bases from V and 4 bases from J, with 23 bases between. The germline V gene encodes CDR1 MDHEN and CDR2 SYDVKM. The CDR3 totals 16 residues. This CDR3 reads CANSRGLPLSYNEQFF. Here the CDR3 DNA reads TGTGCCAACAGCCGAGGTCTACCCCTCTCTTACAATGAGCAGTTCTTC.

The V call is TRBV2, the J call TRBJ1-4; 10 nucleotides align to TRBD1. Trimming cost V 3 bases and J 6 bases; bases outside gene matches: 4. The CDR3 covers 15 residues. The germline V gene has CDR1 SNHLY and CDR2 FYNNEI. This CDR3 reads CASSEPGTGDEKLFF. In DNA form, the CDR3 reads TGTGCCAGCAGTGAGCCCGGGACAGGGGATGAAAAACTGTTTTTT.

As for this clonotype: The junction differs from germline at one of its ends, possibly a read error. The chain has TRBV6-2 or TRBV6-3 and TRBJ2-3, with TRBD1 matching over 9 bases. The CDR3 loop spans 15 amino acids. The germline V gene encodes CDR1 MNHEY and CDR2 SVGEGT. The CDR3 loop is CASRTHGTGRDTQYF. CDR3 bases: TGCGCCAGCAGAACGCACGGGACAGGGCGCGATACGCAGTATTTT.

The rearrangement links TRBV5-5 to TRBJ1-4, with D tentatively TRBD1 (6 bases). This CDR3 is built from 15 residues. V lost 1 base and J lost 8, with 15 bases in between. The germline CDR1 and CDR2 sequences are SGHKS and YYEKEE (reference sequence). Written as DNA, the CDR3 is TGTGCCAGCAGCTTGCGCACAGGGAGGGCCGAAAAACTGTTTTTT. This codes for CASSLRTGRAEKLFF.

As for this clonotype: The junction departs from the called germline gene at one end, perhaps through a read error. J is TRBJ2-3 and V is TRBV20-1; 9 bases line up with TRBD1. Germline CDR1 reads DFQATT; CDR2 reads SNEGSKA (reference sequence). The CDR3 totals 13 residues. CDR3: CSAGGTGSDTRYF. The DNA for the CDR3 is TGCAGTGCTGGAGGGACAGGGTCAGATACGCGGTATTTT.

This chain joins TRBV6-5 and TRBJ2-7, with 8 bases that match TRBD1. Trimming took 6 bases from V and 11 from J; bases not matched to a gene: 18. The CDR3 has 15 residues. Germline V CDR1 and CDR2: MNHEY, SVGAGI. The CDR3 here is CASSPGGQASYEEYF. CDR3 in DNA: TGTGCCAGCAGCCCCGGGGGACAGGCCTCCTACGAAGAGTACTTC.

This clonotype showed up many times. The rearrangement links TRBV20-1 to TRBJ2-7; no reliable D call. Germline V gene sequence: CDR1 DFQATT, CDR2 SNEGSKA (reference sequence). This CDR3 has 14 residues. V lost 3 bases to trimming and J lost 2 bases, with 14 bases between them. The CDR3 nucleotides are TGCAGTGCTAGCGGCCAGAAACGGCCCTACGAGCAGTACTTC. Translation: CSASGQKRPYEQYF.

Concerning this clonotype itself: One base away lies a much larger clone, so this may be a sequencing read error. The chain employs TRBV20-1 and TRBJ2-1, with 13 bases that match TRBD2. This CDR3 spans 15 amino acids. CDR1 and CDR2 from the germline V gene are DFQATT and SNEGSKA (reference sequence). This CDR3 reads CSARGLAGNYNERFF. As DNA, the CDR3 is TGCAGTGCTAGGGGACTAGCGGGGAACTACAATGAGCGGTTCTTC.

As for this clonotype: The junction departs from germline at one end; a sequencing error may be responsible. The chain recombines TRBV10-3 with TRBJ1-2, with 7 bases that match TRBD1. The CDR3 is made up of 15 amino acids. CDR1 is ENHRY and CDR2 is SYGVKD in the germline V gene. The CDR3 DNA sequence: TGCGCCATCAGTTACAAGACAGGGAGGGACTATGGCTACACCTTC. Protein: CAISYKTGRDYGYTF.

The J gene is TRBJ1-1, the V gene TRBV6-2 or TRBV6-3, with TRBD1 matching 9 bases. Trimming cost V 0 bases and J 9 bases; bases outside gene matches: 17. This CDR3 is 18 amino acids long. CDR1 is MNHEY and CDR2 is SVGEGT in the germline V gene. The CDR3 sequence: CASSYSRTGDRGRIQAFF. CDR3 nucleotides: TGTGCCAGCAGTTACTCCCGGACAGGGGACAGAGGGCGCATCCAAGCTTTCTTT.

Points on this clonotype: One end of the junction is discordant with germline, which a read error may explain. The rearrangement joins TRBV6-2 or TRBV6-3 to TRBJ1-2; a weak D match, TRBD1 (5 bases). Germline CDR1 reads MNHEY; CDR2 reads SVGEGT. The CDR3 totals 17 residues. The DNA for the CDR3 is TGTGCCAGCAGTTCGCCAACAGGATCCGCCCTGGGCTATTGCTACACCTTC. Encoded protein: CASSSPTGSALGYCYTF.

For this clonotype: The CDR3 ends on some other residue instead of the conserved phenylalanine or tryptophan, so this is likely a read error. It is unclear where the CDR3 begins or ends on the DNA, so no DNA is shown, and the CDR3 is as TCRdb lists it. The CDR3 loop reads CASKKIAGRLDNEQLL. The V and J genes are TRBV6-5 and TRBJ2-1; the DNA was not compared with TRBD2, the D call given in the table. Both ends counted, the CDR3 spans 16 residues. In germline, CDR1 is MNHEY, CDR2 SVGAGI.

As concerns this clonotype: The junction does not match germline at one end; this may be a read error. The chain combines TRBV6-2 or TRBV6-3 with TRBJ2-7, with a possible D match to TRBD1 (6 bases). Per germline, CDR1 MNHEY and CDR2 SVGEGT. The length of the CDR3 is 14 residues. CDR3 sequence reads: CASNHQGSNYKQYF. The CDR3 coding sequence is TGTGCCAGCAACCATCAGGGGTCCAACTACAAGCAGTACTTC.

This clonotype has a handful of counts. Given a much more abundant clone one base away, this may be a read error. CDR3 amino acids: CSVGFQREAFF. The CDR3, as DNA: TGCAGCGTTGGATTTCAAAGGGAAGCTTTCTTT. The V and J genes are TRBV29-1 and TRBJ1-1, with D unclear. Trimming pared 4 bases from V and 8 bases from J, leaving 11 bases between. Germline V gene sequence: CDR1 SQVTM, CDR2 ANQGSEA. The CDR3 runs 11 residues.

Notes on this clonotype: This CDR3 is missing its conserved last phenylalanine or tryptophan, likely due to a read error. The CDR3 here is CSAPGVPYNEQFL. The CDR3 coding sequence is TGCAGTGCCCCAGGGGTCCCCTACAATGAGCAGTTCCTC. The chain couples TRBV20-1 to TRBJ2-1; possible D gene TRBD1, 6 bases. V lost 6 bases and J 2 bases, leaving 11 bases between the germline ends. The V gene's germline CDR1 is DFQATT and CDR2 SNEGSKA (reference sequence). The CDR3 covers 13 residues.